The 26 T cell receptor beta chains listed next were all sequenced from one sample in a study of CD8 T cells in ankylosing spondylitis. In TCRdb, the 5' RACE reads were re-called with MiXCR into one record per CDR3 protein. The sample shows fewer than 250,000 distinct CDR3 sequences, about 11% of them seen only once. The sequencing sample was made of blood, either unsorted or a sorted T cell fraction (not recorded which). These receptors were taken from a male donor with ankylosing spondylitis or in good health (not recorded which).

Ten or more counts support this clonotype. The CDR3 DNA sequence: TGTGCCAGCAGTTACTCGTTAGGCTCTACCGGGACTAGCGGGGGAAATACCTACGAGCAGTACTTC. Its translation is CASSYSLGSTGTSGGNTYEQYF. The rearrangement links TRBV6-2 or TRBV6-3 to TRBJ2-7; TRBD2 aligns across 14 bases. The germline gives CDR1 MNHEY, CDR2 SVGEGT. The CDR3 runs 22 residues. V was pared by 0 bases and J by 2 bases, with 18 bases of the junction left unmatched.

This clonotype showed up many times. The V call is TRBV12-3 or TRBV12-4, the J call TRBJ2-5; D may be TRBD2 (6 bases). The CDR3 extends over 15 amino acids. V lost 5 bases and J 1 base, leaving 14 bases between the germline ends. CDR3 nucleotides: TGTGCCAGCAGTGGGGGGACCCTATTCCAAGAGACCCAGTACTTC. This translates into CASSGGTLFQETQYF.

In its sample, this clonotype was seen many times. The V call is TRBV10-3, the J call TRBJ2-1, with D unresolved. V shed 6 bases and J shed 5 bases, with 5 bases lying between them. In germline, CDR1 is ENHRY, CDR2 SYGVKD. The CDR3 runs 11 residues. The CDR3 is CAIRGNNEQFF. CDR3 in DNA: TGTGCCATCAGGGGTAACAATGAGCAGTTCTTC.

In this sample, this clonotype turned up many times. CDR3 nucleotides: TGCGCCAGCAGCTTGGAAGGAGGGGGCAGAGAGGCCCAGCATTTT. It translates to CASSLEGGGREAQHF. This sequence joins TRBV5-1 and TRBJ1-5; 7 positions agree with TRBD1. The CDR3 sequence is 15 residues long. Trimming cost V 0 bases and J 11 bases; bases outside gene matches: 11. CDR1 is SGHRS, CDR2 YFSETQ, per germline.

This clonotype was detected a few times. This chain joins TRBV11-1 and TRBJ2-6, with D perhaps matching TRBD1 (5 bases). V was cut by 1 base and J by 0 bases, with 16 bases left in between. There are 19 residues in the CDR3. Germline CDR1 and CDR2: SGHAT and FQDESV (reference sequence). CDR3 region: CASSLGMVWGGSGANVLTF. CDR3 coding DNA: TGTGCCAGCAGCTTAGGAATGGTCTGGGGCGGCTCTGGGGCCAACGTCCTGACTTTC.

This clonotype was seen at least ten times. The rearrangement joins TRBV12-3 or TRBV12-4 to TRBJ2-1; TRBD1 matches 7 bases. CDR3 length: 15 residues. J lost 10 bases, V lost 5 bases, and 14 bases had no gene match. The CDR3 here is CASSAQGQVGKEQFF. DNA for the CDR3: TGTGCCAGCAGTGCTCAAGGACAGGTGGGCAAGGAGCAGTTCTTC.

This clonotype has a count of ten or more. The chain is built from TRBV5-1 and TRBJ2-5; unclear D gene. The CDR3 sequence is 12 residues long. Germline-derived CDR1 and CDR2 are SGHRS and YFSETQ. V was clipped by 4 bases and J by 5 bases, with 9 bases between them. CDR3 sequence (DNA): TGCGCCAGCAGCCAACCAAGGGAGACCCAGTACTTC. The encoded protein is CASSQPRETQYF.

The chain carries TRBV7-2 and TRBJ2-5; 8 bases line up with TRBD1. CDR1 is SGHTA and CDR2 is FQGNSA in the germline V gene. CDR3 size: 15 residues. J was trimmed by 2 bases and V by 5 bases; bases with no gene match: 7. CDR3 protein: CASSMWTGLQETQYF. The CDR3 DNA sequence: TGTGCCAGCAGCATGTGGACAGGGCTTCAAGAGACCCAGTACTTC.

This clonotype was counted at least ten times. The V gene is TRBV7-3, the J gene TRBJ2-5, with D possibly matching TRBD1 (5 bases). The CDR3 runs 16 residues. Deletions cut 1 base from V and 8 bases from J, with 20 bases between. Germline CDR1 is SGHTA and CDR2 is FQGTGA. The CDR3: CASSLIPGPSPSTQYF. The CDR3 bases are TGTGCCAGCAGCTTAATACCAGGGCCATCTCCAAGTACCCAGTACTTC.

This chain uses TRBV18 with TRBJ1-1; perhaps TRBD1 as D (6 bases). V was pared by 1 base and J by 1 base, with 7 bases between. The CDR3 extends over 14 amino acids. CDR1 is KGHSH, CDR2 LQKENI, per germline. CDR3 bases: TGTGCCAGCTCACCACAGGGGGAGAACACTGAAGCTTTCTTT. Translating gives CASSPQGENTEAFF.

CDR3 loop: CASSLIGLAEETQYF. The CDR3 region has the DNA TGTGCCAGCAGCTTAATTGGACTAGCGGAGGAGACCCAGTACTTC. J is TRBJ2-5 and V is TRBV7-3; TRBD2 aligns across 10 bases. After removal of 1 base from V and 5 bases from J, the junction contained 4 bases not matched to a gene. This CDR3 has 15 residues. CDR1 and CDR2 (germline): SGHTA, FQGTGA.

This clonotype has a count of ten or more. This rearrangement joins TRBV29-1 to TRBJ2-7; perhaps D is TRBD1 or TRBD2 (6 bases each). The ends were cut back, 1 base at V and 5 bases at J, with 12 bases in the middle. The CDR3 runs 13 residues. Germline V gene lookup returns CDR1 SQVTM and CDR2 ANQGSEA. As DNA, the CDR3 is TGCAGCGTTGAAGGGAGGGGGGTCGACGAGCAGTACTTC. Translated: CSVEGRGVDEQYF.

In this sample, this clonotype turned up many times. The rearrangement joins TRBV14 to TRBJ2-5; D not certain. The V end was cut by 0 bases, the J end by 5 bases, with 13 bases between. Germline values: CDR1 SGHDN, CDR2 FVKESK. The CDR3 is 15 amino acids. The CDR3 loop is CASSQDLPVWETQYF. The CDR3 bases are TGTGCCAGCAGCCAAGATCTACCGGTATGGGAGACCCAGTACTTC.

A word on this clonotype: This may come from a read error, since a much larger clone is one base off. The chain employs TRBV15 and TRBJ2-6, with a weak D call TRBD1 (5 bases). CDR1 and CDR2 from the germline V gene are LNHNV and YYDKDF (reference sequence). The CDR3 has 15 amino acids. CDR3 coding DNA: TGTGCCACCAGCATTAGGGAAGCTGGGGCCAACGTCCTGATTTTC. This gives the protein CATSIREAGANVLIF. The variable domain in full, with the rest retrieved from reference TRBV15 and TRBJ2-6, is DAMVIQNPRYQVTQFGKPVTLSCSQTLNHNVMYWYQQKSSQAPKLLFHYYDKDFNNEADTPDNFQSRRPNTSFCFLDIRSPGLGDTAMYLCATSIREAGANVLIFGAGSRLTVL.

This clonotype was detected ten times or more. The chain uses TRBV3-1 and TRBJ1-1; D gene uncertain. The CDR3 is made up of 14 amino acids. The germline CDR1 and CDR2 sequences are LGHDT and YNNKEL (reference sequence). Trimming removed 1 base at V and 2 bases at J, with 8 bases between. The CDR3 loop is CASSQGRINTEAFF. For the CDR3, the DNA is TGTGCCAGCAGCCAAGGACGGATCAACACTGAAGCTTTCTTT.

This clonotype occurred many times. The rearrangement links TRBV7-9 to TRBJ2-5; D possibly matches TRBD1 or TRBD2 (5 bases each). Trimming removed 1 base at V and 4 bases at J, with 13 bases between. CDR3 size: 15 residues. Looked up from germline, CDR1 is SEHNR and CDR2 is FQNEAQ (reference sequence). CDR3 nucleotides: TGTGCCAGCAGCTTAGGACTGTTCGGGGCAGAGACCCAGTACTTC. Translating it yields CASSLGLFGAETQYF. Full variable domain (remainder filled in from reference TRBV7-9 and TRBJ2-5): DTGVSQNPRHKITKRGQNVTFRCDPISEHNRLYWYRQTLGQGPEFLTYFQNEAQLEKSRLLSDRFSAERPKGSFSTLEIQRTEQGDSAMYLCASSLGLFGAETQYFGPGTRLLVL.

In its sample, this clonotype was seen a few times. The chain couples TRBV7-6 to TRBJ1-4; no clear D. V lost 3 bases and J lost 2, with 7 bases in between. CDR1 is SGHVS and CDR2 is FNYEAQ in the germline V gene. This CDR3 contains 14 residues. The CDR3 sequence: CASSFGRTNEKLFF. CDR3 sequence (DNA): TGTGCCAGCAGCTTTGGACGGACTAATGAAAAACTGTTTTTT.

The gene calls are TRBV5-1 and TRBJ2-3, with D perhaps matching TRBD2 (6 bases). Germline lookup yields CDR1 SGHRS and CDR2 YFSETQ. V was shortened by 3 bases and J by 5 bases, with 22 bases between the two germline ends. The CDR3 runs 17 residues. The CDR3, as DNA: TGCGCCAGCAGCTCCTCGTCCGGGACTTCGAAAGAAGATACGCAGTATTTT. This codes for CASSSSSGTSKEDTQYF. Complete variable domain (other parts from reference TRBV5-1 and TRBJ2-3): KAGVTQTPRYLIKTRGQQVTLSCSPISGHRSVSWYQQTPGQGLQFLFEYFSETQRNKGNFPGRFSGRQFSNSRSEMNVSTLELGDSALYLCASSSSSGTSKEDTQYFGPGTRLTVL.

The rearrangement uses TRBV24-1 and TRBJ2-3, with 10 bases fitting TRBD2. The CDR3 is 17 amino acids. The junction had 7 bases not matched to a gene; V was cut back by 3 bases and J by 2 bases. Germline lookup yields CDR1 KGHDR and CDR2 SFDVKD. Written as DNA, the CDR3 is TGTGCCACCAGTGATACCACACTAGCGGGGTACACAGATACGCAGTATTTT. Protein: CATSDTTLAGYTDTQYF.

This clonotype was counted only a few times. The rearrangement links TRBV9 to TRBJ1-1; 10 positions agree with TRBD1. The germline V gene encodes CDR1 SGDLS and CDR2 YYNGEE. V was pared by 2 bases and J by 3 bases, with 4 bases of the junction left unmatched. The CDR3 sequence is 15 residues long. The CDR3 spells CASSVPGTGDTEAFF. CDR3 coding DNA: TGTGCCAGCAGCGTCCCCGGGACAGGGGACACTGAAGCTTTCTTT.

This clonotype turned up a few times. The conserved final phenylalanine or tryptophan is absent from the CDR3, which likely points to a read error. The gene calls are TRBV7-8 and TRBJ2-3, with 13 positions matching TRBD2. Germline CDR1 and CDR2: SGHVS and FQNEAQ. V was clipped by 3 bases and J by 1 base; unmatched bases: 4. There are 17 residues in the CDR3. CDR3 in amino acids: CASSFRLAGGGTDTQYS. The DNA for the CDR3 is TGTGCCAGCAGCTTCCGACTAGCGGGGGGAGGCACAGATACGCAGTATTCT.

This clonotype showed up many times. The gene calls are TRBV15 and TRBJ2-3; D might be TRBD1 (5 bases). Germline CDR1 reads LNHNV; CDR2 reads YYDKDF (reference sequence). This CDR3 is built from 15 residues. Trimming cost V 1 base and J 2 bases, with 10 bases left between them. CDR3 DNA: TGTGCCACCAGCAGAGGACAGATAAACACAGATACGCAGTATTTT. Its protein is CATSRGQINTDTQYF.

This CDR3 is CSARGFSGGAGWRSSDTQYF. CDR3 DNA sequence: TGCAGTGCTAGGGGTTTTAGCGGGGGGGCCGGTTGGCGGTCTTCAGATACGCAGTATTTT. The rearrangement uses TRBV20-1 and TRBJ2-3; 11 bases line up with TRBD2. Germline V gene data show CDR1 as DFQATT and CDR2 as SNEGSKA (reference sequence). This CDR3 region has 20 residues. The J segment lost 4 bases and the V segment lost 3 bases, leaving 21 bases of the junction unmatched.

This clonotype was seen at least ten times. This chain links TRBV27 with TRBJ2-6, with unresolved D. The CDR3 spans 16 residues. V was clipped by 3 bases and J by 0 bases, with 9 bases between them. Germline V gene lookup returns CDR1 MNHEY and CDR2 SMNVEV (reference sequence). The CDR3 coding sequence is TGTGCCAGCAGTTTTACACAGATCTCTGGGGCCAACGTCCTGACTTTC. Translation: CASSFTQISGANVLTF. The whole variable domain, filled in from reference TRBV27 and TRBJ2-6, reads EAQVTQNPRYLITVTGKKLTVTCSQNMNHEYMSWYRQDPGLGLRQIYYSMNVEVTDKGDVPEGYKVSRKEKRNFPLILESPSPNQTSLYFCASSFTQISGANVLTFGAGSRLTVL.

This clonotype came up many times. The chain joins TRBV29-1 to TRBJ1-1; no reliable D call. CDR3 length equals 13 residues. V shed 4 bases and J shed 0 bases, with 9 bases lying between them. Per germline, CDR1 SQVTM and CDR2 ANQGSEA. CDR3 DNA: TGCAGCGTTGCCCAGAATATGAACACTGAAGCTTTCTTT. This encodes CSVAQNMNTEAFF.

This clonotype was counted ten times or more. The CDR3 is CAISESTLRTKAYEQYF. DNA of the CDR3: TGTGCCATCAGTGAGTCTACCCTCCGGACGAAGGCCTACGAGCAGTACTTC. This chain joins TRBV10-3 and TRBJ2-7; D is uncertain. Trimming pared 0 bases from V and 2 bases from J, leaving 17 bases between. Germline lookup yields CDR1 ENHRY and CDR2 SYGVKD. The CDR3 consists of 17 residues.